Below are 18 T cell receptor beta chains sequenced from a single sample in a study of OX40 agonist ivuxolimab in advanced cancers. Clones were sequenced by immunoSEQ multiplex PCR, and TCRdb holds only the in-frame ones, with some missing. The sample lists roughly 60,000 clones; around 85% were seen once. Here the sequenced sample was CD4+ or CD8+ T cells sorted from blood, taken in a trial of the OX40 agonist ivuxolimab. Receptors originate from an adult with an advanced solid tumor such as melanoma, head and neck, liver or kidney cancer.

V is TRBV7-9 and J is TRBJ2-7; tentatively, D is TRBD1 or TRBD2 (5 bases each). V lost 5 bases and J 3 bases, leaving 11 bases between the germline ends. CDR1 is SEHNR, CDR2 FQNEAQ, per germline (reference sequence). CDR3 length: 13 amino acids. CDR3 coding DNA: TGTGCCAGCAGCCAGGGACGGTTCTACGAGCAGTACTTC. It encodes CASSQGRFYEQYF.

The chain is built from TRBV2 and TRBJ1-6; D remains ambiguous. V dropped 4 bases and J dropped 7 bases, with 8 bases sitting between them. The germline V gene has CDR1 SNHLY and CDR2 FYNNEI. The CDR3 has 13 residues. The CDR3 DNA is TGTGCCAGCAGTGTAAGGTCGAATTCACCCCTCCACTTT. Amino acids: CASSVRSNSPLHF. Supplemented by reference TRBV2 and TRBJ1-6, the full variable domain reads EPEVTQTPSHQVTQMGQEVILRCVPISNHLYFYWYRQILGQKVEFLVSFYNNEISEKSEIFDDQFSVERPDGSNFTLKIRSTKLEDSAMYFCASSVRSNSPLHFGNGTRLTVT.

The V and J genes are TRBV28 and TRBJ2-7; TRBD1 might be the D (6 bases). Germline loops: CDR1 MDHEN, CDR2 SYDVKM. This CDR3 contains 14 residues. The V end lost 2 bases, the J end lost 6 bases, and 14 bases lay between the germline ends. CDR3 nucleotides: TGTGCCAGCAGTTTAATACAGGGTTCCGTCGAGCAGTACTTC. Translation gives CASSLIQGSVEQYF.

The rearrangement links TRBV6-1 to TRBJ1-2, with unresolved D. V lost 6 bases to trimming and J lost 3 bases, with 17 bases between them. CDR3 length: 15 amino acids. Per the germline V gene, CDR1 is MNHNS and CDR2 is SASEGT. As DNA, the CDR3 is TGTGCCAGCAGAGAAACCGTGGGGAGGTACTATGGCTACACCTTC. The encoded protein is CASRETVGRYYGYTF.

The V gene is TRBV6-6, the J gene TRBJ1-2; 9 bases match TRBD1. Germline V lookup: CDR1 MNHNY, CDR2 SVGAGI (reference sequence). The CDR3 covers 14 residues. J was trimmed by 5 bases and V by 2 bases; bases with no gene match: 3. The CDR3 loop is CASSYPGTGYGYTF. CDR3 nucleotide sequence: TGTGCCAGCAGTTACCCCGGGACAGGGTATGGCTACACCTTC.

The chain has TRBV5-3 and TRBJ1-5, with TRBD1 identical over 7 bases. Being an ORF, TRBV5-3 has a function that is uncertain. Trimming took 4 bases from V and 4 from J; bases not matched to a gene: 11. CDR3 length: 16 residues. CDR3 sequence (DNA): TGTGCCAGAAGCATCCTACAGGGGCGCAATAATCAGCCCCAGCATTTT. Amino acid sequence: CARSILQGRNNQPQHF.

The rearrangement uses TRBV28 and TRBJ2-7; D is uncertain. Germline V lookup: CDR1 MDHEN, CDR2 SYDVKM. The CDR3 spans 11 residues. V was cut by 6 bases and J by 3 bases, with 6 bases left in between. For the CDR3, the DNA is TGTGCCAGCAGATCCGGCTACGAGCAGTACTTC. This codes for CASRSGYEQYF.

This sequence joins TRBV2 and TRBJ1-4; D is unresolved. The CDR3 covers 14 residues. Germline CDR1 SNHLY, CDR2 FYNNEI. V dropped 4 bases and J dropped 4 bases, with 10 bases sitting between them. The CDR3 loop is CASSGTGNNEKLFF. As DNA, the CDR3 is TGTGCCAGCAGTGGGACCGGCAATAATGAAAAACTGTTTTTT.

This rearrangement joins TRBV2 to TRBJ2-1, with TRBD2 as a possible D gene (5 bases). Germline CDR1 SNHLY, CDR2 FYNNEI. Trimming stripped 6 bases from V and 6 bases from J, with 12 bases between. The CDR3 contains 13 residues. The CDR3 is CASSGVYSNEQFF. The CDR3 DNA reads TGTGCCAGCAGCGGGGTCTATAGCAATGAGCAGTTCTTC. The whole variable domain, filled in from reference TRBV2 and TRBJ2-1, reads EPEVTQTPSHQVTQMGQEVILRCVPISNHLYFYWYRQILGQKVEFLVSFYNNEISEKSEIFDDQFSVERPDGSNFTLKIRSTKLEDSAMYFCASSGVYSNEQFFGPGTRLTVL.

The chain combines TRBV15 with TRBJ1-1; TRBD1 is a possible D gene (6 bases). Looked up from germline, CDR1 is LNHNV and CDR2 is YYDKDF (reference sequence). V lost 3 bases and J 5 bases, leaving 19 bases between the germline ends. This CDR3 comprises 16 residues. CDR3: CATSSAQGGARTEAFF. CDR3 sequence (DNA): TGTGCCACCAGCAGTGCACAAGGGGGGGCTCGTACTGAAGCTTTCTTT.

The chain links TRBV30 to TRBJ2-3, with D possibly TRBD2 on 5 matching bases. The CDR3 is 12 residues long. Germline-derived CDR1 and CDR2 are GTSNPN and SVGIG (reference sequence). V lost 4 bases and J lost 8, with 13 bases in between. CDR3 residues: CAWTGSAGTQYF. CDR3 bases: TGTGCCTGGACGGGATCCGCGGGTACGCAGTATTTT.

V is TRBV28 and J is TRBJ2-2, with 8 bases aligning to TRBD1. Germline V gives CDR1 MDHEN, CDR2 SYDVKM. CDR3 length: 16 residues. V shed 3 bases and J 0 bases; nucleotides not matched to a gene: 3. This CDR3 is CASSFGDRPNTGELFF. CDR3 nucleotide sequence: TGTGCCAGCAGTTTTGGGGACAGGCCGAACACCGGGGAGCTGTTTTTT.

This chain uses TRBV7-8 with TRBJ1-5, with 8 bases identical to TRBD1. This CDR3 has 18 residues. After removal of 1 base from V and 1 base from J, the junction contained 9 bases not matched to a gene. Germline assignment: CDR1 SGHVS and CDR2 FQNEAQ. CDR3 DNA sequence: TGTGCCAGCAGCTTAGGTGTCAGGGGGCTATTAAGCAATCAGCCCCAGCATTTT. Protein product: CASSLGVRGLLSNQPQHF.

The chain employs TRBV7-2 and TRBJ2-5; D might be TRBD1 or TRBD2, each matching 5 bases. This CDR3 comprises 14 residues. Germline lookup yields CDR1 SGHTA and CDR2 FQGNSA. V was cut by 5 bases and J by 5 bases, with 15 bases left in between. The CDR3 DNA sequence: TGTGCCAGCAGCCAAACGGGGCCCGGGGAGACCCAGTACTTC. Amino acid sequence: CASSQTGPGETQYF.

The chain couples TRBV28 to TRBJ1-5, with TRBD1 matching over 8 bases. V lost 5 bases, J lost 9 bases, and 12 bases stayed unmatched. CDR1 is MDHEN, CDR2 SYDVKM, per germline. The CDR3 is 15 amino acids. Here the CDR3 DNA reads TGTGCCAGCAGTACACTGGAACAGGGGGATCGGCCCCAGCATTTT. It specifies CASSTLEQGDRPQHF.

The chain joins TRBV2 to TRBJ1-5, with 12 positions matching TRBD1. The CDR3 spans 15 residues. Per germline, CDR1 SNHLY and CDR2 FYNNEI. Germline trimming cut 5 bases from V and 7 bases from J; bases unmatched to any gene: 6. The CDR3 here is CASSKGQGAIQPQHF. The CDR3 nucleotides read TGTGCCAGCAGTAAGGGACAGGGGGCGATCCAGCCCCAGCATTTT.

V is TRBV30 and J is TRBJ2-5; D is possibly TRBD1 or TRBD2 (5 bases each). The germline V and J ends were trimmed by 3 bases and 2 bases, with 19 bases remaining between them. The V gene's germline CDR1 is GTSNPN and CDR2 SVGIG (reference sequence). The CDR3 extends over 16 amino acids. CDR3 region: CAWSDSPGTAQETQYF. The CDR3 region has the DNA TGTGCCTGGAGCGATTCCCCGGGGACGGCGCAAGAGACCCAGTACTTC.

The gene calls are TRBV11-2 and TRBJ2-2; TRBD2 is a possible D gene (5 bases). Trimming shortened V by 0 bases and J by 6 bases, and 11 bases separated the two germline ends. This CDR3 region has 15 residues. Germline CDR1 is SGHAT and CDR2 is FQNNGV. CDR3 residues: CASSLDPSPPGELFF. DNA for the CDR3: TGTGCCAGCAGCTTAGATCCTAGCCCTCCCGGGGAGCTGTTTTTT.